The 29 T cell receptor beta chains in this list originate from one sample, sequenced in a study of T cell responses to AZD1222 COVID-19 vaccine. Sequencing was performed with immunoSEQ multiplex PCR; in TCRdb, only in-frame clones are kept and a portion is missing. The sample includes some 160,000 clones, around 88% of them seen just once. Sequenced material: peripheral blood, taken 28 days after the second AZD1222 dose. The origin of the receptors is an adult who received the AZD1222 COVID-19 vaccine.

The chain links TRBV7-6 to TRBJ1-2, with D possibly being TRBD1 (5 bases). The CDR3 consists of 15 residues. CDR1 SGHVS and CDR2 FNYEAQ come from the germline V gene. V lost 5 bases and J 4 bases, leaving 17 bases between the germline ends. CDR3 loop: CASSPQRQSPYGYTF. The CDR3, as DNA: TGTGCCAGCAGCCCACAGCGACAGAGCCCCTATGGCTACACCTTC.

The chain employs TRBV11-3 and TRBJ2-2, with D possibly being TRBD2 (5 bases). Trimming pared 6 bases from V and 6 bases from J, leaving 5 bases between. CDR3 length: 11 amino acids. The germline CDR1 and CDR2 sequences are SGHNT and YENEEA. The CDR3 sequence: CASRGAGELFF. CDR3 bases: TGTGCCAGCAGGGGAGCCGGGGAGCTGTTTTTT. Full variable domain (missing parts from reference TRBV11-3 and TRBJ2-2): EAGVVQSPRYKIIEKKQPVAFWCNPISGHNTLYWYLQNLGQGPELLIRYENEEAVDDSQLPKDRFSAERLKGVDSTLKIQPAELGDSAVYLCASRGAGELFFGEGSRLTVL.

V and J are TRBV28 and TRBJ1-6, with 7 bases aligning to TRBD1. Trimming cost V 6 bases and J 2 bases; bases outside gene matches: 4. The CDR3 has 15 residues. The germline V gene has CDR1 MDHEN and CDR2 SYDVKM. The CDR3 sequence is CASSQGTAYNSPLHF. The CDR3 DNA reads TGTGCCAGCAGCCAGGGGACAGCCTATAATTCACCCCTCCACTTT.

This clone was observed a few times. This rearrangement joins TRBV5-1 to TRBJ2-7; D may be TRBD1 (7 bases). The CDR3 consists of 15 residues. The germline V and J ends were trimmed by 7 bases and 2 bases, with 19 bases remaining between them. CDR1 SGHRS and CDR2 YFSETQ come from the germline V gene. CDR3: CASATRQGEAYEQYF. CDR3 DNA sequence: TGCGCCAGCGCGACCCGTCAGGGGGAGGCCTACGAGCAGTACTTC.

V is TRBV7-9 and J is TRBJ2-7; 11 bases map to TRBD2. The V segment lost 5 bases and the J segment 2 bases; nucleotides outside the gene matches: 5. Germline V gene sequence: CDR1 SEHNR, CDR2 FQNEAQ (reference sequence). The CDR3 runs to 15 residues. CDR3 loop: CASSPHSGGAYEQYF. In DNA, the CDR3 is TGTGCCAGCAGCCCGCATAGCGGGGGGGCCTACGAGCAGTACTTC.

The chain joins TRBV29-1 to TRBJ1-2, with D possibly matching TRBD1 (6 bases). CDR1 SQVTM and CDR2 ANQGSEA come from the germline V gene. Trimming removed 4 bases at V and 7 bases at J, with 16 bases between. The CDR3 covers 13 residues. CDR3 bases: TGCAGCGTTGGGGACGGGGGCGCCTTTGGCTACACCTTC. This gives the protein CSVGDGGAFGYTF.

The chain combines TRBV4-3 with TRBJ2-7; 9 positions match TRBD1. The germline V gene encodes CDR1 LGHNA and CDR2 YSLEER. V shed 0 bases, J shed 6 bases, and the junction held 6 bases outside the gene matches. The CDR3 is 15 residues long. CDR3 residues: CASSQDRDRVFEQYF. The CDR3 DNA follows: TGCGCCAGCAGCCAAGATAGGGACAGGGTCTTCGAGCAGTACTTC.

This rearrangement joins TRBV2 to TRBJ2-3, with 11 bases identical to TRBD2. V lost 6 bases and J lost 2; bases outside the gene matches: 4. The CDR3 covers 15 residues. The germline V gene has CDR1 SNHLY and CDR2 FYNNEI. The CDR3 spells CASRRLAGLTDTQYF. The DNA of the CDR3 is TGTGCCAGCAGAAGACTAGCGGGGCTCACAGATACGCAGTATTTT.

This clone appeared a few times. The rearrangement uses TRBV3-1 (or the pseudogene TRBV3-2) and TRBJ1-1; no clear D gene. CDR3 length: 14 residues. Germline-derived CDR1 and CDR2 are LGHDT and YNNKEL (reference sequence). Trimming removed 2 bases at V and 1 base at J, with 8 bases between. CDR3 sequence: CASSQSEGNTEAFF. In DNA, the CDR3 is TGTGCCAGCAGCCAATCAGAGGGGAACACTGAAGCTTTCTTT.

The chain is built from TRBV11-2 and TRBJ2-5; TRBD1 aligns across 9 bases. V shed 0 bases, J shed 5 bases, and the junction held 4 bases outside the gene matches. The CDR3 sequence is 15 residues long. Germline CDR1 reads SGHAT; CDR2 reads FQNNGV. CDR3 nucleotides: TGTGCCAGCAGCTTAGAAACAGGGGGCTGGGAGACCCAGTACTTC. It specifies CASSLETGGWETQYF.

CDR3 protein: CASSPEGAYEQYF. CDR3 coding DNA: TGTGCCAGCTCACCAGAGGGGGCTTACGAGCAGTACTTC. The chain has TRBV18 and TRBJ2-7, with 7 nucleotides matching TRBD1. J gave up 4 bases and V 2 bases, and 2 bases lay outside the gene matches. Germline V lookup: CDR1 KGHSH, CDR2 LQKENI. CDR3 length: 13 residues.

The CDR3 sequence: CASSWGTTNTGELFF. The CDR3 DNA reads as TGTGCCAGCAGCTGGGGGACAACGAACACCGGGGAGCTGTTTTTT. This chain uses TRBV6-5 with TRBJ2-2; tentatively, D is TRBD1 (6 bases). Germline CDR1 is MNHEY and CDR2 is SVGAGI. The CDR3 sequence is 15 residues long. Between the trimmed V and J ends, which lost 6 bases and 0 bases, there was a span of 11 bases.

J is TRBJ1-1 and V is TRBV6-2 or TRBV6-3; unclear D gene. This CDR3 has 12 residues. Trimming removed 5 bases from V and 3 bases from J, with 7 bases in between. The germline gives CDR1 MNHEY, CDR2 SVGEGT. The DNA of the CDR3 is TGTGCCAGCAGTCGCCGATACACTGAAGCTTTCTTT. It is translated as CASSRRYTEAFF.

The rearrangement joins TRBV30 to TRBJ1-3, with D possibly being TRBD1 (5 bases). Germline loops: CDR1 GTSNPN, CDR2 SVGIG (reference sequence). Trimming cost V 1 base and J 9 bases, with 19 bases left between them. The CDR3 runs 15 residues. The CDR3 coding sequence is TGTGCCTGGAGTGGCCGGTTGGGGACTCGCGCCACCATATATTTT. Translation gives CAWSGRLGTRATIYF.

In its sample, this clone was seen many times. Different DNA sequences within this sample yield the same CDR3. The chain couples TRBV7-2 to TRBJ2-7; D ambiguous. The CDR3 has 12 residues. From germline, CDR1 is SGHTA and CDR2 FQGNSA. The ends were cut back, 3 bases at V and 0 bases at J, with 3 bases in the middle. The CDR3 nucleotides read TGTGCCAGCAGCTTGAGCTCCTACGAGCAGTACTTC. Residues: CASSLSSYEQYF.

The gene calls are TRBV10-3 and TRBJ2-5; D is perhaps TRBD2 (5 bases). V lost 8 bases and J lost 2, with 12 bases in between. This CDR3 contains 13 residues. Germline V gene sequence: CDR1 ENHRY, CDR2 SYGVKD. The CDR3 DNA is TGTGCCATCCAACGGGGTCGGCAAGAGACCCAGTACTTC. Residues: CAIQRGRQETQYF.

The chain links TRBV19 to TRBJ1-2, with 7 bases identical to TRBD1. J was trimmed by 8 bases and V by 5 bases; bases with no gene match: 8. Germline values: CDR1 LNHDA, CDR2 SQIVND (reference sequence). The CDR3 spans 13 residues. CDR3 DNA sequence: TGTGCCAGTAGTGTAACTCAGGGGGACGGCTACACCTTC. The encoded protein is CASSVTQGDGYTF.

This sequence joins TRBV10-2 and TRBJ2-3; 12 positions agree with TRBD2. The length of the CDR3 is 15 residues. The ends lost 7 bases at V and 5 bases at J; junction bases unmatched: 7. Germline V gene data show CDR1 as WSHSY and CDR2 as SAAADI. The CDR3 bases are TGCGCCAGCAAACTAGCGGGGGGACGGGGAGATACGCAGTATTTT. Protein product: CASKLAGGRGDTQYF.

The CDR3 region has the DNA TGTGCCAGCAAGGGGGCGGGACGAACCACCGGGGAGCTGTTTTTT. Translated, it gives CASKGAGRTTGELFF. The rearrangement uses TRBV7-2 and TRBJ2-2, with D maybe TRBD1 (7 bases). Germline V gene sequence: CDR1 SGHTA, CDR2 FQGNSA. V dropped 7 bases and J dropped 4 bases, with 16 bases sitting between them. The CDR3 spans 15 residues.

The chain couples TRBV5-4 to TRBJ2-7; D possibly corresponds to TRBD1 (6 bases). The CDR3 length is 15 residues. Trimming pared 7 bases from V and 0 bases from J, leaving 17 bases between. Germline CDR1 is SGHNT and CDR2 is YYREEE (reference sequence). As DNA, the CDR3 is TGTGCCAGCGGTCGCAGGGGCCGAAGCTCCTACGAGCAGTACTTC. Translation: CASGRRGRSSYEQYF.

Here the CDR3 reads CASSRPGTGGGVGTEAFF. The CDR3 DNA follows: TGTGCCAGCAGTCGACCCGGGACAGGGGGCGGAGTTGGCACTGAAGCTTTCTTT. This chain uses TRBV27 with TRBJ1-1; 12 bases line up with TRBD1. CDR1 MNHEY and CDR2 SMNVEV come from the germline V gene (reference sequence). The CDR3 sequence is 18 residues long. J gave up 4 bases and V 5 bases, and 14 bases lay outside the gene matches.

The chain is built from TRBV25-1 and TRBJ1-2; 10 positions match TRBD1. Trimming removed 4 bases from V and 8 bases from J; junction bases left unmatched: 13. Per the germline V gene, CDR1 is MGHDK and CDR2 is SYGVNS. There are 16 residues in the CDR3. In DNA form, the CDR3 reads TGTGCCAGCAGTGCCGGTCCCGGGACAGGGGTGCTCGGCTACACCTTC. Amino acids: CASSAGPGTGVLGYTF.

The V gene is TRBV10-1, the J gene TRBJ2-3; D tentatively fits TRBD1 or TRBD2 (6 bases each). CDR1 WNHNN and CDR2 SYGVQD come from the germline V gene (reference sequence). The CDR3 consists of 14 residues. V lost 6 bases and J lost 0, with 10 bases in between. DNA of the CDR3: TGCGCCAGCAGGTCGGGGGCGAGCACAGATACGCAGTATTTT. This translates into CASRSGASTDTQYF.

This rearrangement joins TRBV6-5 to TRBJ1-5; D unresolved. With 4 bases removed from V and 3 bases from J, the gap between germline ends came to 10 bases. The germline gives CDR1 MNHEY, CDR2 SVGAGI. CDR3 length: 14 residues. CDR3 region: CASSFVGPNQPQHF. CDR3 sequence (DNA): TGTGCCAGCAGTTTCGTGGGTCCCAATCAGCCCCAGCATTTT.

On this clone itself: Different DNA sequences within this sample yield the same CDR3. The chain couples TRBV2 to TRBJ1-1; a possible D gene is TRBD1 (5 bases). Germline assignment: CDR1 SNHLY and CDR2 FYNNEI. The CDR3 loop spans 14 amino acids. V was pared by 2 bases and J by 1 base, with 8 bases between. Here the CDR3 reads CASSERTGNTEAFF. The DNA for the CDR3 is TGTGCCAGCAGTGAAAGAACAGGGAACACTGAAGCTTTCTTT.

This rearrangement joins TRBV7-2 to TRBJ1-6; the match to TRBD1 covers 9 bases. Trimming cost V 1 base and J 11 bases; bases outside gene matches: 12. This CDR3 is built from 17 residues. Germline CDR1 SGHTA, CDR2 FQGNSA. DNA for the CDR3: TGTGCCAGCAGCTTAGGAAGGAGGGACAGGGAAGGCCCACCCCTCCACTTT. Amino acid sequence: CASSLGRRDREGPPLHF.

The J gene is TRBJ1-4, the V gene TRBV20-1; maybe TRBD1 (5 bases). Germline CDR1 reads DFQATT; CDR2 reads SNEGSKA (reference sequence). V lost 3 bases to trimming and J lost 5 bases, with 10 bases between them. The CDR3 loop spans 13 amino acids. CDR3 residues: CSASEGMNEKLFF. The CDR3 bases are TGCAGTGCTAGTGAGGGGATGAATGAAAAACTGTTTTTT.

The chain uses TRBV27 and TRBJ2-5; D gene unclear. Germline-derived CDR1 and CDR2 are MNHEY and SMNVEV (reference sequence). Trimming shortened V by 2 bases and J by 1 base, and 8 bases separated the two germline ends. The CDR3 is made up of 14 amino acids. Here the CDR3 reads CASSLGYTQETQYF. In DNA, the CDR3 is TGTGCCAGCAGTTTAGGGTACACCCAAGAGACCCAGTACTTC.

The chain recombines TRBV6-5 with TRBJ2-7; the D gene is possibly TRBD1 (6 bases). Looked up from germline, CDR1 is MNHEY and CDR2 is SVGAGI. Trimming shortened V by 4 bases and J by 6 bases, and 7 bases separated the two germline ends. This CDR3 comprises 11 residues. CDR3 in DNA: TGTGCCAGCAGTTGGGGGCCCGAGCAGTACTTC. It is translated as CASSWGPEQYF.